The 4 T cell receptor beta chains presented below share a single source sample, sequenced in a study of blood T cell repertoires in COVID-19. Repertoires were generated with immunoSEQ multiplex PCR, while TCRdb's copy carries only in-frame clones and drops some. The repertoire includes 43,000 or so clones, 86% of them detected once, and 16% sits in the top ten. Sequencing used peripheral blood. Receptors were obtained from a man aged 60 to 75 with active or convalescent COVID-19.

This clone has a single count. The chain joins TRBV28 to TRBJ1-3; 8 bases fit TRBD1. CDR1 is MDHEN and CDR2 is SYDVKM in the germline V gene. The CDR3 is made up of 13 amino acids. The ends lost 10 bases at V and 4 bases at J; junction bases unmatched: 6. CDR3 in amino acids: CATDRGTGNTIYF. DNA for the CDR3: TGTGCCACCGACAGGGGTACAGGAAACACCATATATTTT. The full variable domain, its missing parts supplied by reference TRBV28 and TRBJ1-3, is DVKVTQSSRYLVKRTGEKVFLECVQDMDHENMFWYRQDPGLGLRLIYFSYDVKMKEKGDIPEGYSVSREKKERFSLILESASTNQTSMYLCATDRGTGNTIYFGEGSWLTVV.

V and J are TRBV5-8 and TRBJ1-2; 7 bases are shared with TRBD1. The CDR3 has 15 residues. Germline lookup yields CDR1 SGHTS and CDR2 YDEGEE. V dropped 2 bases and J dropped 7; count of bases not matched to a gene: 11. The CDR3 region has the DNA TGTGCCAGCAGCTTCAGAGACAGGGAGTCTGGTGGCTACACCTTC. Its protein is CASSFRDRESGGYTF.

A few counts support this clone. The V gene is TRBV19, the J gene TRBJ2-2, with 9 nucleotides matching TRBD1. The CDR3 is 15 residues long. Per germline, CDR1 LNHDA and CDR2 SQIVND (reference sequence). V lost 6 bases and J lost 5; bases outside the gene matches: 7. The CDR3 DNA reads TGTGCCAGTAGCCCCGACAGGGGGGGGACCGGGGAGCTGTTTTTT. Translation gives CASSPDRGGTGELFF.

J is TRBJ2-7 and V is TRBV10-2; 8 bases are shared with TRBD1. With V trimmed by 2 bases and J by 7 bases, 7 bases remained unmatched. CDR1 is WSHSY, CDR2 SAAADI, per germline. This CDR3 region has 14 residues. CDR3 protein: CASSEHPGGEEQYF. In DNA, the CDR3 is TGCGCCAGCAGTGAGCACCCAGGGGGCGAGGAGCAGTACTTC.